These 9 T cell receptor beta chains came from one sample sequenced in a study of T-cell reconstitution after alpha-beta-depleted transplantation in children. The TCRbeta library was prepared with unique molecular identifiers. Via MiXCR, TCRdb re-called the PCR reads, giving one row per CDR3 protein. Of 350,000 to 400,000 distinct CDR3 sequences in the sample, around 21% were seen once. The sample here was PBMCs from the stem cell graft donor, taken from the stem cell graft. These receptor sequences come from a human donor who donated a stem cell graft to a child with acute myeloid leukemia.

This clonotype has ten or more counts. V is TRBV5-1 and J is TRBJ1-2; 7 nucleotides agree with TRBD1. Germline CDR1 SGHRS, CDR2 YFSETQ. V dropped 3 bases and J dropped 4; count of bases not matched to a gene: 9. This CDR3 contains 15 residues. CDR3 in DNA: TGCGCCAGCAGCTACTCGACAGGGTCGAGCTATGGCTACACCTTC. Translating it yields CASSYSTGSSYGYTF. The full variable domain, its missing parts supplied by reference TRBV5-1 and TRBJ1-2, is KAGVTQTPRYLIKTRGQQVTLSCSPISGHRSVSWYQQTPGQGLQFLFEYFSETQRNKGNFPGRFSGRQFSNSRSEMNVSTLELGDSALYLCASSYSTGSSYGYTFGSGTRLTVV.

The chain links TRBV28 to TRBJ2-1; TRBD1 matches 7 bases. Per the germline V gene, CDR1 is MDHEN and CDR2 is SYDVKM. Germline trimming cut 1 base from V and 5 bases from J; bases unmatched to any gene: 11. The CDR3 runs to 17 residues. The CDR3 DNA sequence: TGTGCCAGCAGTTTATATGGGGACAGAAGGTTCAACAATGAGCAGTTCTTC. This encodes CASSLYGDRRFNNEQFF.

The V call is TRBV19, the J call TRBJ2-5; a possible D gene is TRBD2 (5 bases). The CDR3 extends over 13 amino acids. Trimming pared 5 bases from V and 4 bases from J, leaving 11 bases between. Germline-derived CDR1 and CDR2 are LNHDA and SQIVND (reference sequence). CDR3 protein: CASSPWGVETQYF. CDR3 coding DNA: TGTGCCAGTAGTCCATGGGGAGTAGAGACCCAGTACTTC.

The chain combines TRBV12-3 or TRBV12-4 with TRBJ1-6; D gene uncertain. CDR3 length: 14 amino acids. The V and J ends lost 5 bases and 6 bases respectively, with 11 bases between them. This CDR3 reads CASSQGLGNSPLHF. CDR3 nucleotides: TGTGCCAGCAGTCAAGGACTGGGTAATTCACCCCTCCACTTT.

This clonotype was seen at least ten times. The chain recombines TRBV20-1 with TRBJ2-1; TRBD1 matches at 8 bases. The length of the CDR3 is 14 residues. The germline V gene has CDR1 DFQATT and CDR2 SNEGSKA (reference sequence). Trimming removed 8 bases from V and 0 bases from J; junction bases left unmatched: 6. The CDR3 loop reads CSRRDRGSYNEQFF. The CDR3 DNA is TGCAGTCGACGCGACAGGGGCTCCTACAATGAGCAGTTCTTC.

The chain joins TRBV29-1 to TRBJ2-3; D is possibly TRBD1 or TRBD2 (5 bases each). CDR3 length equals 15 residues. V lost 7 bases to trimming and J lost 1 base, with 18 bases between them. Germline CDR1 is SQVTM and CDR2 is ANQGSEA. DNA for the CDR3: TGCAGCGCCCGCCCATGGCAGGGAGGCACAGATACGCAGTATTTT. Residues: CSARPWQGGTDTQYF.

This clonotype was counted a few times. The chain carries TRBV12-3 or TRBV12-4 and TRBJ2-3; TRBD2 aligns across 11 bases. Trimming took 4 bases from V and 5 from J; bases not matched to a gene: 5. This CDR3 region has 15 residues. The CDR3 loop is CASSSLAGGVDTQYF. The CDR3 bases are TGTGCCAGCAGTTCCCTAGCGGGAGGTGTAGATACGCAGTATTTT.

The chain is built from TRBV5-1 and TRBJ2-7, with D possibly TRBD1 on 6 matching bases. Trimming took 0 bases from V and 4 from J, leaving 14 bases between them. Per germline, CDR1 SGHRS and CDR2 YFSETQ. This CDR3 spans 15 amino acids. Here the CDR3 reads CASSLDRTVSYEQYF. In nucleotides, the CDR3 is TGCGCCAGCAGCTTGGACAGGACAGTCTCTTACGAGCAGTACTTC. The full variable domain, its missing parts supplied by reference TRBV5-1 and TRBJ2-7, is KAGVTQTPRYLIKTRGQQVTLSCSPISGHRSVSWYQQTPGQGLQFLFEYFSETQRNKGNFPGRFSGRQFSNSRSEMNVSTLELGDSALYLCASSLDRTVSYEQYFGPGTRLTVT.

This clonotype was detected ten times or more. V is TRBV12-3 or TRBV12-4 and J is TRBJ2-7, with TRBD1 identical over 7 bases. With V trimmed by 3 bases and J by 3 bases, 8 bases remained unmatched. The CDR3 sequence is 15 residues long. The CDR3, as DNA: TGTGCCAGCAGTTTTCGCAGGGGGATACACTACGAGCAGTACTTC. Its protein is CASSFRRGIHYEQYF.